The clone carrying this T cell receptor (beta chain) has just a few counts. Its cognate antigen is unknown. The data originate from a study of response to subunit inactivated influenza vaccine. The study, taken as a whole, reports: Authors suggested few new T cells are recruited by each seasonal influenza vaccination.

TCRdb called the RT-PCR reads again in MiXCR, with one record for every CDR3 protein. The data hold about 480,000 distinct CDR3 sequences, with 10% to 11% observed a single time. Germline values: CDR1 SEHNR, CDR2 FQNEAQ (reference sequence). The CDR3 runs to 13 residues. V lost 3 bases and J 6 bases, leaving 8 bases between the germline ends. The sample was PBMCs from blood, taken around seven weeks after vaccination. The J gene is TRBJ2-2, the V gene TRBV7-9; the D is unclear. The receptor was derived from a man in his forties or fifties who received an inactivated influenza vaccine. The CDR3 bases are TGTGCCAGCAGCTTGATGGGATCCGGGGAGCTGTTTTTT. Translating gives CASSLMGSGELFF.